A selection of T cell receptor beta chains follows, all from one sample in a study of blood T cell repertoires in COVID-19. Profiling relied on immunoSEQ multiplex PCR, and the TCRdb table lists in-frame clones only, not all of them. The sample holds more than 200,000 clones, around 86% seen once. The sequenced sample consisted of PBMCs or T cells enriched from blood (not recorded which). These receptors originate from a man aged 40-49 years who had recovered from COVID-19. Both conserved end residues are part of each CDR3. Fields, in order: D gene, V gene, J gene, clone size, CDR3 protein, CDR3 DNA. A D gene is named only where the DNA matches it firmly. For some rows the clone size is stated as once, few or many, or as a class when expanded; others skip it.

>TRBD1|TRBV4-3|TRBJ1-2|once
CASSPSKQGASYGYTF
TGCGCCAGCAGCCCCTCTAAACAGGGGGCGTCCTATGGCTACACCTTC
>TRBD2|TRBV4-1|TRBJ2-7|NA
CASSQVYGTSDQWEQYF
TGCGCCAGCAGCCAAGTATATGGGACTAGCGACCAATGGGAGCAGTACTTC
>TRBD1|TRBV5-6|TRBJ1-2|NA
CASSWDSYGYTF
TGTGCCAGCAGCTGGGACAGCTATGGCTACACCTTC
>NA|TRBV5-6|TRBJ1-3|NA
CASSLGPLPGNTIYF
TGTGCCAGCAGCTTGGGTCCCCTTCCTGGAAACACCATATATTTT
>NA|TRBV21-1|TRBJ1-4|once
CAIFKQGPNEKLFF
TGTGCCATCTTTAAACAGGGGCCTAATGAAAAACTGTTTTTT
>NA|TRBV2|TRBJ1-1|NA
CASSEDQAEAFF
TGTGCCAGCAGTGAAGACCAGGCTGAAGCTTTCTTT
>TRBD1|TRBV11-2|TRBJ1-1|NA
CASRGQPNTEAFF
TGTGCCAGCAGGGGACAGCCGAACACTGAAGCTTTCTTT
>TRBD1|TRBV5-4|TRBJ1-1|NA
CASSPTGGGMNTEAFF
TGTGCCAGCAGCCCAACAGGGGGCGGGATGAACACTGAAGCTTTCTTT
>TRBD2|TRBV6-4|TRBJ2-3|few
CASSDASGGGNTDTQYF
TGTGCCAGCAGTGACGCTAGCGGGGGAGGCAACACAGATACGCAGTATTTT
>NA|TRBV29-1|TRBJ1-2|NA
CSVALRDGGYTF
TGCAGCGTTGCTCTCAGGGATGGTGGCTACACCTTC
>NA|TRBV19|TRBJ2-4|NA
CASREEGQVAKNIQYF
TGTGCCAGTAGAGAGGAGGGGCAGGTAGCCAAAAACATTCAGTACTTC
>NA|TRBV27|TRBJ2-3|NA
CASSLAGDTQYF
TGTGCCAGCAGTTTAGCCGGGGATACGCAGTATTTT
>TRBD2|TRBV4-3|TRBJ2-3|NA
CASSQASGASVTQYF
TGCGCCAGCAGCCAAGCCAGCGGGGCTAGCGTTACGCAGTATTTT
>TRBD1|TRBV19|TRBJ2-2|once
CATHPPGQGADTGELFF
TGTGCCACTCATCCACCGGGACAGGGGGCCGATACCGGGGAGCTGTTTTTT
>NA|TRBV18|TRBJ2-1|NA
CASSPPVLVTDEQFF
TGTGCCAGCTCACCACCGGTACTAGTTACCGATGAGCAGTTCTTC
>NA|TRBV6-2/TRBV6-3|TRBJ1-2|NA
CASSYWGSNYGYTF
TGTGCCAGCAGTTATTGGGGCAGTAACTATGGCTACACCTTC
>TRBD1|TRBV11-3|TRBJ2-7|NA
CASSSQSPGQTYEQYF
TGTGCCAGCAGCTCTCAATCACCGGGACAGACCTACGAGCAGTACTTC
>NA|TRBV3-1/TRBV3-2|TRBJ2-1|few
CASSQERGANEQFF
TGTGCCAGCAGCCAAGAACGGGGGGCGAATGAGCAGTTCTTC
>NA|TRBV7-9|TRBJ1-6|NA
CASSPVQGVSPLHF
TGTGCCAGCAGCCCCGTACAGGGTGTATCACCCCTCCACTTT
>NA|TRBV7-9|TRBJ1-1|NA
CASSRTGPVDTEAFF
TGTGCCAGCAGCAGAACAGGTCCGGTGGACACTGAAGCTTTCTTT
>NA|TRBV14|TRBJ1-1|NA
CASSQVGRDTEAFF
TGTGCCAGCAGCCAAGTAGGGAGGGACACTGAAGCTTTCTTT
>NA|TRBV19|TRBJ2-3|NA
CASSSPGSTDTQYF
TGTGCCAGTAGTAGTCCAGGGAGCACAGATACGCAGTATTTT
>NA|TRBV6-1|TRBJ1-2|NA
CASSERDYGYTF
TGTGCCAGCAGTGAACGGGATTATGGCTACACCTTC
>NA|TRBV28|TRBJ1-5|NA
CASSGGLGNQPQHF
TGTGCCAGCAGCGGTGGGCTGGGCAATCAGCCCCAGCATTTT
>NA|TRBV19|TRBJ2-5|NA
CASSMPGWQETQYF
TGTGCCAGTAGTATGCCCGGTTGGCAAGAGACCCAGTACTTC
>TRBD1|TRBV4-3|TRBJ1-2|NA
CASSQATTGSLEIGGYTF
TGCGCCAGCAGCCAAGCCACGACAGGGTCCCTCGAAATTGGTGGCTACACCTTC
>TRBD2|TRBV4-1|TRBJ2-1|NA
CASSQESGNAYNEQFF
TGCGCCAGCAGCCAAGAAAGCGGGAACGCCTACAATGAGCAGTTCTTC
>NA|TRBV7-9|TRBJ2-1|NA
CASSLPGLLSFF
TGTGCCAGCAGCTTGCCGGGACTTTTATCGTTCTTC